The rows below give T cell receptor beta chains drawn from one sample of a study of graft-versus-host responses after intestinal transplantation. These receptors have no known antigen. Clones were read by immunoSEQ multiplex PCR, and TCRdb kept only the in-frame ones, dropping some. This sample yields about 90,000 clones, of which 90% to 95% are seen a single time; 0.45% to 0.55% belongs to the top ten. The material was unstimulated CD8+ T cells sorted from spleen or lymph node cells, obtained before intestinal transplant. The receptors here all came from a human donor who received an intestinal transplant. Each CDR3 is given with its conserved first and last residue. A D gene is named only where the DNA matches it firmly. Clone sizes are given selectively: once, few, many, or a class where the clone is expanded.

CASSEGGNTEAFF,TGTGCCAGCAGCGAAGGGGGTAACACTGAAGCTTTCTTT,.,TRBV6-4,.,TRBJ1-1
CASSLALPRTYNEQFF,TGTGCCAGCAGCTTAGCGCTCCCTAGAACCTACAATGAGCAGTTCTTC,.,TRBV7-8,.,TRBJ2-1
CASSIIASAGVNEQFF,TGTGCCAGTAGTATTATTGCGTCAGCGGGAGTTAATGAGCAGTTCTTC,.,TRBV19,TRBD2,TRBJ2-1
CATTRLAENTGELFF,TGTGCCACCACGAGACTAGCGGAGAACACCGGGGAGCTGTTTTTT,.,TRBV6-1,TRBD2,TRBJ2-2
CASSVSRQETQYF,TGTGCCAGCAGCGTCTCGCGGCAAGAGACCCAGTACTTC,.,TRBV9,.,TRBJ2-5
CASSSSGRVPEQFF,TGTGCCAGTAGTTCGAGCGGGAGGGTCCCTGAGCAGTTCTTC,.,TRBV19,TRBD2,TRBJ2-1
CASSDKQGSYEQYF,TGTGCCAGCAGCGACAAACAGGGCTCCTACGAGCAGTACTTC,.,TRBV7-8,.,TRBJ2-7
CASSSGNYGYTF,TGTGCCAGCAGTTCAGGGAACTATGGCTACACCTTC,.,TRBV27,.,TRBJ1-2
CASSFGLASNEQFF,TGTGCCAGCAGTTTCGGACTAGCCTCCAATGAGCAGTTCTTC,.,TRBV27,TRBD2,TRBJ2-1
CASSLAAGADTQYF,TGTGCCAGCAGTCTCGCAGCGGGAGCAGATACGCAGTATTTT,.,TRBV7-2,TRBD2,TRBJ2-3
CASSPPSSYNEQFF,TGTGCCAGCAGCCCTCCTAGCTCCTACAATGAGCAGTTCTTC,.,TRBV5-6,.,TRBJ2-1
CASSRRGEDTQYF,TGCGCCAGCAGCCGAAGGGGCGAAGATACGCAGTATTTT,.,TRBV4-3,.,TRBJ2-3
CASSSGVDQPQHF,TGTGCCAGCAGTTCAGGCGTGGATCAGCCCCAGCATTTT,.,TRBV6-6,.,TRBJ1-5
CASSLSGVNEQFF,TGTGCCAGCAGTTTATCAGGGGTCAATGAGCAGTTCTTC,.,TRBV27,.,TRBJ2-1
CASSYRDRLTDTQYF,TGTGCCAGCAGTTACCGGGACAGGCTTACAGATACGCAGTATTTT,.,TRBV6-5,TRBD1,TRBJ2-3
CASSLTGAYEQYF,TGTGCCAGCAGTTTGACCGGGGCCTACGAGCAGTACTTC,.,TRBV28,.,TRBJ2-7
CASSSGLAGDSRETQYF,TGTGCCAGCAGCTCGGGACTAGCGGGGGACTCGCGAGAGACCCAGTACTTC,once,TRBV7-3,TRBD2,TRBJ2-5
CASSWTGSNYGYTF,TGTGCCAGCAGTTGGACAGGTTCTAACTATGGCTACACCTTC,.,TRBV27,TRBD1,TRBJ1-2
CASTPGTGQGPYEQYF,TGTGCCAGTACCCCTGGTACAGGGCAGGGGCCCTACGAGCAGTACTTC,.,TRBV19,.,TRBJ2-7
CASSLSGQAYEQYF,TGTGCCAGCAGTTTGTCGGGACAGGCCTACGAGCAGTACTTC,.,TRBV27,TRBD1,TRBJ2-7
CASSPILGGGTGNTIYF,TGTGCCAGCAGTCCTATCCTCGGGGGAGGGACTGGAAACACCATATATTTT,once,TRBV27,.,TRBJ1-3
CASSIGGRSSYEQYF,TGTGCCAGTAGTATAGGGGGCCGAAGCTCCTACGAGCAGTACTTC,.,TRBV19,.,TRBJ2-7
CASSDSPFDTEAFF,TGTGCCAGCAGTGACTCCCCGTTCGACACTGAAGCTTTCTTT,.,TRBV6-4,.,TRBJ1-1
CASRPGDFTDTQYF,TGTGCCAGCAGACCTGGGGACTTCACAGATACGCAGTATTTT,.,TRBV9,.,TRBJ2-3
CAISESQNTEAFF,TGTGCCATCAGTGAATCCCAGAACACTGAAGCTTTCTTT,.,TRBV10-3,.,TRBJ1-1
CASSHSIPGELFF,TGCGCCAGCAGCCATTCCATTCCCGGGGAGCTGTTTTTT,.,TRBV4-1,.,TRBJ2-2
CASSLSRSSEASF,TGTGCCAGCAGTTTATCGAGGAGCTCTGAAGCTTCCTTT,.,TRBV27,.,TRBJ1-1
CASKSGGLSSYEQYF,TGTGCCAGCAAGAGTGGCGGACTAAGCTCCTACGAGCAGTACTTC,.,TRBV6-5,.,TRBJ2-7
CASSRTSGGAVYNEQFF,TGTGCCAGCAGTAGGACTAGCGGGGGGGCCGTGTACAATGAGCAGTTCTTC,.,TRBV4-2,TRBD2,TRBJ2-1
CASSPPGQGGSEQFF,TGTGCCAGCAGCCCACCCGGACAGGGTGGGAGCGAGCAGTTCTTC,.,TRBV7-9,TRBD1,TRBJ2-1
CASSYRTGWEETQYF,TGTGCCAGCAGTTACCGGACAGGGTGGGAAGAGACCCAGTACTTC,.,TRBV6-5,TRBD1,TRBJ2-5
CASSYGTSTYEQYF,TGTGCCAGCAGCTACGGGACATCAACCTACGAGCAGTACTTC,.,TRBV11-2,.,TRBJ2-7
CASSLLRDNSYEQYF,TGCGCCAGCAGCTTGCTCCGAGACAACTCCTACGAGCAGTACTTC,.,TRBV5-1,.,TRBJ2-7
CASSPRERTWDEQFF,TGTGCCAGCAGCCCCCGGGAGCGGACGTGGGATGAGCAGTTCTTC,.,TRBV13,.,TRBJ2-1
CATGPNRDRAYGTGELFF,TGCGCCACCGGTCCGAACCGGGACAGGGCTTATGGCACCGGGGAGCTGTTTTTT,.,TRBV10-1,TRBD1,TRBJ2-2
CASSQRVLLTGGATNEKLFF,TGCGCCAGCAGTCAACGGGTACTATTGACAGGGGGGGCGACTAATGAAAAACTGTTTTTT,.,TRBV23-1,TRBD1,TRBJ1-4
CASSLAEVAGGLSSYNEQFF,TGCGCCAGCAGCTTGGCCGAAGTAGCGGGAGGGCTCAGCTCCTACAATGAGCAGTTCTTC,.,TRBV5-1,TRBD2,TRBJ2-1
CASSRGYTEAFF,TGTGCCAGCAGTAGGGGGTACACTGAAGCTTTCTTT,.,TRBV6-1,.,TRBJ1-1
CASSVGSSSAGELFF,TGTGCCAGCAGCGTAGGTTCATCTAGCGCCGGGGAGCTGTTTTTT,.,TRBV9,.,TRBJ2-2
CASSFDRAQPQHF,TGTGCCAGCAGTTTCGACAGGGCCCAGCCCCAGCATTTT,.,TRBV27,TRBD1,TRBJ1-5